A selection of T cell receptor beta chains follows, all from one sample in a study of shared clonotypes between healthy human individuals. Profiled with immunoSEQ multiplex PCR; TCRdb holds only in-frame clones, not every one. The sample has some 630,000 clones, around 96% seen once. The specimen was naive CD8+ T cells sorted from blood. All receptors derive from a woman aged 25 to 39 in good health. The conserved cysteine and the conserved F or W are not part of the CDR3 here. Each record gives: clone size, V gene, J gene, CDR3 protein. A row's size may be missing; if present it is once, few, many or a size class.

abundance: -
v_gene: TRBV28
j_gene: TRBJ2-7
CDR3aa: ASSLPQKSNEQY

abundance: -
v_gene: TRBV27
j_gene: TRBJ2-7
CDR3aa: ASSPEAPRGSEQY

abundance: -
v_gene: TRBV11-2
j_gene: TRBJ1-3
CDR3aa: ASTLSLGPGNTIY

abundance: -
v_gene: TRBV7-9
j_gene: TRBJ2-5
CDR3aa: ASRHREETQY

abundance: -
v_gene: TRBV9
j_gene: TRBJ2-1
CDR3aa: ASSSKASRTDEQF

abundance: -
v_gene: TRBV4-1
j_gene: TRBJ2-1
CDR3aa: ASSQGGGNRNEQF

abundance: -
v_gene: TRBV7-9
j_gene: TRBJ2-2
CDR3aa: ASSPQGARHTGELF

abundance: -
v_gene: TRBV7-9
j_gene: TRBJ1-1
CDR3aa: ASSLGIEAF

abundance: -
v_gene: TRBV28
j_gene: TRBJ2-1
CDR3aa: ASSSGPRPSYNEQF

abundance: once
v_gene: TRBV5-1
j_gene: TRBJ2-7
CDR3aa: ASSLRQGSYEQY

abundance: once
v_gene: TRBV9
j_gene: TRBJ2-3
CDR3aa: ASSHWTSGTWDNTDTQY

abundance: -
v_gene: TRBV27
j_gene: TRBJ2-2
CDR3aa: ASSFLADENTGELF